This entry is about one T cell receptor (beta chain). These data originate in a study of technical replicates of blood from four donors. The CDR3 length is 16 residues. The junction had 8 bases not matched to a gene; V was cut back by 1 base and J by 5 bases. Germline V gives CDR1 SNHLY, CDR2 FYNNEI. Profiling relied on immunoSEQ multiplex PCR, and the TCRdb table lists in-frame clones only, not all of them. The sample has some 82,000 clones; roughly 97% are singletons. This sequence was found in a human donor in good health. Sequencing input: T cells isolated from PBMCs. The chain has TRBV2 and TRBJ1-5; 7 nucleotides agree with TRBD1. The CDR3 reads CASSEVEGQEYQPQHF. In DNA form, the CDR3 reads TGTGCCAGCAGTGAAGTAGAAGGACAGGAGTATCAGCCCCAGCATTTT.